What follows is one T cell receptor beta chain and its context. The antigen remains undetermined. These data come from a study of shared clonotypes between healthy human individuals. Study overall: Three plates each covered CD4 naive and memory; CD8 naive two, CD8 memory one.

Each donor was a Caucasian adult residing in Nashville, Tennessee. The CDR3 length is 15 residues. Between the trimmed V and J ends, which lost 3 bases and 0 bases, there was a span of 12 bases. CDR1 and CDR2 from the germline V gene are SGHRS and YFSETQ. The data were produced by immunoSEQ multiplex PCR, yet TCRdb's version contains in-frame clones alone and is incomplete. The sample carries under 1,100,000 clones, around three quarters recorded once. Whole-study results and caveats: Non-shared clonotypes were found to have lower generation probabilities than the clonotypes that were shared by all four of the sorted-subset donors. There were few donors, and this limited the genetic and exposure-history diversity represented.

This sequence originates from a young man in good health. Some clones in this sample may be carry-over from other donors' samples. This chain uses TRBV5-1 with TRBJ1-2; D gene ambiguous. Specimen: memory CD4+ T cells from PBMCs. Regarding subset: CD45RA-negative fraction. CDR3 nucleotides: TGCGCCAGCAGCTCCGGCGGCCTTACTAACTATGGCTACACCTTC. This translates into CASSSGGLTNYGYTF.